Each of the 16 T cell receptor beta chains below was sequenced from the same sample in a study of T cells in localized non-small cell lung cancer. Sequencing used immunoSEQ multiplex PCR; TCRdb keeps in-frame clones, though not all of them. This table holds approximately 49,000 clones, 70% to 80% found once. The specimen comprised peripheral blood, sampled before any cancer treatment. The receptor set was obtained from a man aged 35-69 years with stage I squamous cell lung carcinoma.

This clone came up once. Written as DNA, the CDR3 is TGTGCTAGTGGTACCGGGACTCTCAGCGGCACGCAGTATTTT. Translation: CASGTGTLSGTQYF. This chain connects TRBV12-5 to TRBJ2-3, with D possibly being TRBD2 (6 bases). Germline V gene lookup returns CDR1 LGHNT and CDR2 FRNRAP. This CDR3 has 14 residues. V was cut by 5 bases and J by 9 bases, with 18 bases left in between.

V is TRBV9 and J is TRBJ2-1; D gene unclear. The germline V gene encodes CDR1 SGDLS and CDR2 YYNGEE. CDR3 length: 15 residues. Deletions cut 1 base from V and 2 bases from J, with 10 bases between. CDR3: CASSVQPSAYNEQFF. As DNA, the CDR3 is TGTGCCAGCAGCGTACAGCCGAGTGCCTACAATGAGCAGTTCTTC.

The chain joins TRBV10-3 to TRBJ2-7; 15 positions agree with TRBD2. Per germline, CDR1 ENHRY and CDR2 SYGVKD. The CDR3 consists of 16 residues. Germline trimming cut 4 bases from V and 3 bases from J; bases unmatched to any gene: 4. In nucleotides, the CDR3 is TGTGCCATCAGTGCTGGACTAGCGGGGGGGCTCTACGAGCAGTACTTC. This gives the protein CAISAGLAGGLYEQYF.

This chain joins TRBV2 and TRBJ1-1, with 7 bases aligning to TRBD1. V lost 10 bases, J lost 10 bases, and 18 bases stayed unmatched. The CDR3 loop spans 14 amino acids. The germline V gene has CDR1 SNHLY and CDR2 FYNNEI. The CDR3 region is CATLPDRIYLGAFF. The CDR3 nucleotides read TGTGCCACCTTACCGGACAGGATTTACCTGGGAGCTTTCTTT. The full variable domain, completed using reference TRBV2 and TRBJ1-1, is EPEVTQTPSHQVTQMGQEVILRCVPISNHLYFYWYRQILGQKVEFLVSFYNNEISEKSEIFDDQFSVERPDGSNFTLKIRSTKLEDSAMYFCATLPDRIYLGAFFGQGTRLTVV.

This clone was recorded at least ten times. The CDR3 DNA is TGTGCCAGCAGCTTAGATCCGCACTCCTACGAGCAGTACTTC. This sequence encodes CASSLDPHSYEQYF. The chain uses TRBV7-7 and TRBJ2-7, with D unclear. The germline V gene has CDR1 SSHAT and CDR2 FNYEAQ (reference sequence). The germline V and J ends were trimmed by 1 base and 0 bases, with 7 bases remaining between them. This CDR3 has 14 amino acids. The full variable domain, with the rest looked up from reference TRBV7-7 and TRBJ2-7, is GAGVSQSPRYKVTKRGQDVTLRCDPISSHATLYWYQQALGQGPEFLTYFNYEAQPDKSGLPSDRFSAERPEGSISTLTIQRTEQRDSAMYRCASSLDPHSYEQYFGPGTRLTVT.

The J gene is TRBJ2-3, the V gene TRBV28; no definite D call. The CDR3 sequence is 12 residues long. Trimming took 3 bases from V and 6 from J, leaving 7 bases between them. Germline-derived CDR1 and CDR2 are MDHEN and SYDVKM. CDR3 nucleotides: TGTGCCAGCAGTTTGGGGTCGGATACGCAGTATTTT. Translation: CASSLGSDTQYF.

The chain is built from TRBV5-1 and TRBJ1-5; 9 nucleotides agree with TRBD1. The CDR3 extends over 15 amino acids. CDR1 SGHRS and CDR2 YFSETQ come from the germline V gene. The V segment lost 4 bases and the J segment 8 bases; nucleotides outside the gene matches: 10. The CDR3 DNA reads TGCGCCAGCAGCCCCGGACAGGGGCTGGTTGAGCCCCAGCATTTT. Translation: CASSPGQGLVEPQHF. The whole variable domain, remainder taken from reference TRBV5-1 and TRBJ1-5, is KAGVTQTPRYLIKTRGQQVTLSCSPISGHRSVSWYQQTPGQGLQFLFEYFSETQRNKGNFPGRFSGRQFSNSRSEMNVSTLELGDSALYLCASSPGQGLVEPQHFGDGTRLSIL.

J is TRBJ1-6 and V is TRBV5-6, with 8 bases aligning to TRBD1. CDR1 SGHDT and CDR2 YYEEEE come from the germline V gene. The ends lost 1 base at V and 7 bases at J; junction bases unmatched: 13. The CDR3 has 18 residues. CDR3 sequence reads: CASSLWGTGRLKNSPLHF. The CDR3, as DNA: TGTGCCAGCAGCTTGTGGGGGACAGGAAGACTTAAGAATTCACCCCTCCACTTT.

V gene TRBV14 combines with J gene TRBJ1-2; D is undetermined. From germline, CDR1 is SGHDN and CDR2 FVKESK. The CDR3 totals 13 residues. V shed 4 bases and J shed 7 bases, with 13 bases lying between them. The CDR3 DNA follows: TGTGCCAGCAGCCTATCAGGCCGATTTGGCTACACCTTC. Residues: CASSLSGRFGYTF.

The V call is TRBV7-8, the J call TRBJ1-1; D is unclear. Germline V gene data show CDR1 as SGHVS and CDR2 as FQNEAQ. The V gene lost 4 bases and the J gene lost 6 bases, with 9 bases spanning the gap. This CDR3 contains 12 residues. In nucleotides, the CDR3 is TGTGCCAGCAGCTCATGGACGGCTGAAGCTTTCTTT. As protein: CASSSWTAEAFF.

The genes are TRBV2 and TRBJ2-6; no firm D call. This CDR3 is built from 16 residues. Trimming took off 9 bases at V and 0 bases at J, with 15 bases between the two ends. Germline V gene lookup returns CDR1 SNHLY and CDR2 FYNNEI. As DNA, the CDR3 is TGTGCCAGAGGAATCGCAGGCCGCTCTGGGGCCAACGTCCTGACTTTC. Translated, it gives CARGIAGRSGANVLTF. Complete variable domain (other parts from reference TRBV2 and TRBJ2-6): EPEVTQTPSHQVTQMGQEVILRCVPISNHLYFYWYRQILGQKVEFLVSFYNNEISEKSEIFDDQFSVERPDGSNFTLKIRSTKLEDSAMYFCARGIAGRSGANVLTFGAGSRLTVL.

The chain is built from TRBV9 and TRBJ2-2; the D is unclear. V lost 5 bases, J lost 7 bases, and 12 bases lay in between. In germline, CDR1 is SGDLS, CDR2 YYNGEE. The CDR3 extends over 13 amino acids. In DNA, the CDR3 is TGTGCCAGCAGTGCGAACGTTTTCGGGGAGCTGTTTTTT. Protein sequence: CASSANVFGELFF.

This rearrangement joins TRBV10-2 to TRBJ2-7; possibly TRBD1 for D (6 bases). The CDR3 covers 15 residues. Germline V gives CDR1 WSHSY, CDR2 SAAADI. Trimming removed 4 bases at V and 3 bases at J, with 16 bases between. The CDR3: CASSGTGQALYEQYF. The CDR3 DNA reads TGCGCCAGCAGTGGGACGGGACAAGCCCTCTACGAGCAGTACTTC.

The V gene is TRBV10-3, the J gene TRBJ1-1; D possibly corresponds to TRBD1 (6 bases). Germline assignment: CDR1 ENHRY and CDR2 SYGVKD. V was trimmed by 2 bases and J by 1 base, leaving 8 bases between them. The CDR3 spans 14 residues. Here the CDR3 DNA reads TGTGCCATCAGTGAGAGGGGGGGGAACACTGAAGCTTTCTTT. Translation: CAISERGGNTEAFF.

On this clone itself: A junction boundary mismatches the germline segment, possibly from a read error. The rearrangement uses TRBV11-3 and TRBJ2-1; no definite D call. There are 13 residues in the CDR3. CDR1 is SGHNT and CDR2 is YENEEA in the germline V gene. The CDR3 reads CASSVDGSNEQFF. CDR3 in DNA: TGTGCCAGCAGCGTAGATGGCTCCAATGAGCAGTTCTTC.

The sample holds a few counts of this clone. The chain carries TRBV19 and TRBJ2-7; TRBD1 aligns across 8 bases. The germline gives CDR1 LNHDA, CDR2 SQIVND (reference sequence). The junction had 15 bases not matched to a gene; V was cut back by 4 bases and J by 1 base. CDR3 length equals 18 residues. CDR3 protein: CASSTKGTGKVGSYEQYF. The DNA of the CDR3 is TGTGCCAGTAGTACCAAGGGGACAGGAAAAGTTGGGTCCTACGAGCAGTACTTC.